This T cell receptor beta chain was identified during a study of shared clonotypes between healthy human individuals. Across the whole study: CD8 memory received one plate per donor, CD8 naive two, CD4 memory three and CD4 naive three.

The CDR3 contains 13 residues. With 4 bases removed from V and 5 bases from J, the gap between germline ends came to 9 bases. From germline, CDR1 is MDHEN and CDR2 SYDVKM. TCRdb keeps only in-frame clones here, not all; method: immunoSEQ multiplex PCR. The data show fewer than 1.6 million clones, approximately 98.5% seen once. The TCR originated in a man in his thirties or forties in good health. The specimen sequenced was naive CD4+ T cells sorted from blood. The sample's subset: CD45RA+ positively selected. J is TRBJ2-4 and V is TRBV28; D is unclear. The CDR3 DNA follows: TGTGCCAGCAGTTATCAGACCGAAAACATTCAGTACTTC. Translation gives CASSYQTENIQYF.